This is a list of T cell receptor beta chains from one sample in a study of Ad26.COV2.S vaccination and SARS-CoV-2 variants. Sequencing was performed with immunoSEQ multiplex PCR; in TCRdb, only in-frame clones are kept and a portion is missing. The sample includes about 320,000 clones, approximately 86% of them seen just once. The sequencing here drew on peripheral blood, taken in a trial of Ad26.COV2.S vaccine versus placebo. The origin of the receptors is a person aged 18 to 59 who received the Ad26.COV2.S COVID-19 vaccine or a placebo. Both conserved end residues are part of each CDR3. The D gene is left open where the match is weak. A clone size is listed for some rows: how often the clone was seen (once, few, many), or a class if it is expanded.

clone_size: once
d_call: .
cdr3_length: 17
j_call: TRBJ2-2
v_call: TRBV6-1
cdr3_nt: TGTGCCAGCAGTGAAGTGTGGTCAGAACGATACACCGGGGAGCTGTTTTTT
cdr3_aa: CASSEVWSERYTGELFF

clone_size: .
d_call: .
cdr3_length: 13
j_call: TRBJ1-2
v_call: TRBV6-5
cdr3_nt: TGTGCCAGCAGTTCACAGGGAACCTATGGCTACACCTTC
cdr3_aa: CASSSQGTYGYTF

clone_size: once
d_call: .
cdr3_length: 12
j_call: TRBJ1-2
v_call: TRBV6-5
cdr3_nt: TGTGCCGCGGGGGGGCAGATCTATGGCTACACCTTC
cdr3_aa: CAAGGQIYGYTF

clone_size: .
d_call: .
cdr3_length: 13
j_call: TRBJ1-1
v_call: TRBV7-9
cdr3_nt: TGTGCCAGCAGTTATCAGGCGAACACTGAAGCTTTCTTT
cdr3_aa: CASSYQANTEAFF

clone_size: .
d_call: TRBD1
cdr3_length: 17
j_call: TRBJ2-4
v_call: TRBV7-2
cdr3_nt: TGTGCCAGCAGCCCCACCCCGGGACAGGGGGCCAAAAACATTCAGTACTTC
cdr3_aa: CASSPTPGQGAKNIQYF

clone_size: .
d_call: TRBD1
cdr3_length: 18
j_call: TRBJ1-4
v_call: TRBV9
cdr3_nt: TGTGCCAGCAGCGTGGATCCGGGACAGGGAGTAGGTAATGAAAAACTGTTTTTT
cdr3_aa: CASSVDPGQGVGNEKLFF

clone_size: .
d_call: TRBD1
cdr3_length: 13
j_call: TRBJ2-7
v_call: TRBV2
cdr3_nt: TGTGCCAGCAGAAGGGACAGTCCCTACGAGCAGTACTTC
cdr3_aa: CASRRDSPYEQYF

clone_size: .
d_call: .
cdr3_length: 17
j_call: TRBJ1-1
v_call: TRBV13
cdr3_nt: TGTGCCAGCAGCTCAAGGGGCAGGGTGGGCATGAACACTGAAGCTTTCTTT
cdr3_aa: CASSSRGRVGMNTEAFF

clone_size: .
d_call: TRBD2
cdr3_length: 14
j_call: TRBJ2-3
v_call: TRBV7-2
cdr3_nt: TGTGCCAGCAGCCCCCGGGGGGTTACAGATACGCAGTATTTT
cdr3_aa: CASSPRGVTDTQYF

clone_size: .
d_call: .
cdr3_length: 17
j_call: TRBJ2-3
v_call: TRBV4-1
cdr3_nt: TGCGCCAGCAGCCAAACGGACCGGGGAGTTAGCACAGATACGCAGTATTTT
cdr3_aa: CASSQTDRGVSTDTQYF

clone_size: .
d_call: TRBD1
cdr3_length: 15
j_call: TRBJ2-2
v_call: TRBV7-2
cdr3_nt: TGTGCCAGCAGCTACGGACAGGGGATTGCCGGGGAGCTGTTTTTT
cdr3_aa: CASSYGQGIAGELFF

clone_size: few
d_call: TRBD1
cdr3_length: 17
j_call: TRBJ1-4
v_call: TRBV28
cdr3_nt: TGTGCCAGCAGATCTGGGACAGGGGGAAGATCTAATGAAAAACTGTTTTTT
cdr3_aa: CASRSGTGGRSNEKLFF

clone_size: .
d_call: .
cdr3_length: 14
j_call: TRBJ2-7
v_call: TRBV5-1
cdr3_nt: TGCGCCAGCAGCTTATCGGACCCAACCATTGAGCAGTACTTC
cdr3_aa: CASSLSDPTIEQYF

clone_size: few
d_call: .
cdr3_length: 15
j_call: TRBJ2-1
v_call: TRBV6-1
cdr3_nt: TGTGCCAGCAGTGAAGCGCATTGGACAGCAGATGAGCAGTTCTTC
cdr3_aa: CASSEAHWTADEQFF

clone_size: .
d_call: .
cdr3_length: 18
j_call: TRBJ1-1
v_call: TRBV7-6
cdr3_nt: TGTGCCAGCAGCTTACTTGTGCTAGAAGGGCTCTTGAACACTGAAGCTTTCTTT
cdr3_aa: CASSLLVLEGLLNTEAFF

clone_size: few
d_call: .
cdr3_length: 18
j_call: TRBJ2-2
v_call: TRBV5-1
cdr3_nt: TGCGCCAGCAGAGTGGTGGGCCGGGTACCCCAACTTTCCGGGGAGCTGTTTTTT
cdr3_aa: CASRVVGRVPQLSGELFF

clone_size: .
d_call: .
cdr3_length: 13
j_call: TRBJ2-7
v_call: TRBV29-1
cdr3_nt: TGCAGCGTGGGATTTAAGGAAGACGACGAGCAGTACTTC
cdr3_aa: CSVGFKEDDEQYF

clone_size: .
d_call: TRBD2
cdr3_length: 19
j_call: TRBJ2-1
v_call: TRBV7-2
cdr3_nt: TGTGCCAGCAGCTTAGATCTAGCGGGGGGGCCTCGATCCTACAATGAGCAGTTCTTC
cdr3_aa: CASSLDLAGGPRSYNEQFF

clone_size: once
d_call: TRBD1
cdr3_length: 14
j_call: TRBJ1-2
v_call: TRBV7-6
cdr3_nt: TGTGCCAGCAGCGGGGGGACAGTACTCTATGGCTACACCTTC
cdr3_aa: CASSGGTVLYGYTF

clone_size: .
d_call: .
cdr3_length: 15
j_call: TRBJ1-1
v_call: TRBV5-5
cdr3_nt: TGTGCCAGCAGCTTGAGATTACAGCTGAACACTGAAGCTTTCTTT
cdr3_aa: CASSLRLQLNTEAFF

clone_size: few
d_call: .
cdr3_length: 14
j_call: TRBJ1-5
v_call: TRBV7-9
cdr3_nt: TGTGCCAGCAGCTTAGATGGCACAGGACAGCCCCAGCATTTT
cdr3_aa: CASSLDGTGQPQHF

clone_size: .
d_call: .
cdr3_length: 16
j_call: TRBJ1-3
v_call: TRBV27
cdr3_nt: TGTGCCACCGACAATCACCCGGAACCCTCTGGAAACACCATATATTTT
cdr3_aa: CATDNHPEPSGNTIYF

clone_size: .
d_call: .
cdr3_length: 14
j_call: TRBJ2-7
v_call: TRBV3-1/TRBV3-2
cdr3_nt: TGTGCCAGCAGCCGAGGACACGGTTCTTACGAGCAGTACTTC
cdr3_aa: CASSRGHGSYEQYF

clone_size: .
d_call: .
cdr3_length: 14
j_call: TRBJ1-2
v_call: TRBV19
cdr3_nt: TGTGCCAGTAGTATTGCCGCGGGTGGCTATGGCTACACCTTC
cdr3_aa: CASSIAAGGYGYTF

clone_size: .
d_call: .
cdr3_length: 13
j_call: TRBJ2-2
v_call: TRBV7-2
cdr3_nt: TGTGCCAGCAGCTTAAGGGATCCCGGGGAGCTGTTTTTT
cdr3_aa: CASSLRDPGELFF

clone_size: .
d_call: TRBD1
cdr3_length: 13
j_call: TRBJ2-7
v_call: TRBV19
cdr3_nt: TGTGCCAGTAGAGCAGGGGGCATGGGCGAGCAGTACTTC
cdr3_aa: CASRAGGMGEQYF

clone_size: .
d_call: .
cdr3_length: 14
j_call: TRBJ1-2
v_call: TRBV5-6
cdr3_nt: TGTGCCAGCAGCTTGGGTTCACCTCTAGTTGGCTACACCTTC
cdr3_aa: CASSLGSPLVGYTF

clone_size: .
d_call: .
cdr3_length: 17
j_call: TRBJ1-2
v_call: TRBV19
cdr3_nt: TGTGCCAGTAGTTGGGCTCTTGGGACCCGCGGGGACTATGGCTACACCTTC
cdr3_aa: CASSWALGTRGDYGYTF

clone_size: .
d_call: .
cdr3_length: 12
j_call: TRBJ1-1
v_call: TRBV19
cdr3_nt: TGTGCCAGTAGTATCGCATCCGGTGAAGCTTTCTTT
cdr3_aa: CASSIASGEAFF

clone_size: once
d_call: .
cdr3_length: 15
j_call: TRBJ1-1
v_call: TRBV6-5
cdr3_nt: TGTGCCAGCAGTTACTCTTCGGGGCGAGGGACTGAAGCTTTCTTT
cdr3_aa: CASSYSSGRGTEAFF

clone_size: .
d_call: .
cdr3_length: 15
j_call: TRBJ1-3
v_call: TRBV27
cdr3_nt: TGTGCCAGCAGCGGATGGGGGGCTTCTGGAAACACCATATATTTT
cdr3_aa: CASSGWGASGNTIYF

clone_size: .
d_call: .
cdr3_length: 13
j_call: TRBJ1-2
v_call: TRBV28
cdr3_nt: TGTGCCAGCAGTCCAGGCTACAACTATGGCTACACCTTC
cdr3_aa: CASSPGYNYGYTF

clone_size: .
d_call: TRBD2
cdr3_length: 18
j_call: TRBJ2-7
v_call: TRBV3-1/TRBV3-2
cdr3_nt: TGTGCCAGCAGCCAAGCTGGAAATCCGGGACTAGCGGGGGATAGGCAGTACTTC
cdr3_aa: CASSQAGNPGLAGDRQYF

clone_size: .
d_call: .
cdr3_length: 13
j_call: TRBJ1-2
v_call: TRBV5-1
cdr3_nt: TGCGCCAGCAGCTTCCCGGGGGCCTATGGCTACACCTTC
cdr3_aa: CASSFPGAYGYTF

clone_size: .
d_call: .
cdr3_length: 14
j_call: TRBJ1-5
v_call: TRBV6-5
cdr3_nt: TGTGCCAGCAGCGCCATGAATAGCAATCAGCCCCAGCATTTT
cdr3_aa: CASSAMNSNQPQHF

clone_size: .
d_call: TRBD2
cdr3_length: 17
j_call: TRBJ2-7
v_call: TRBV7-9
cdr3_nt: TGTGCCAGCAGCGGGAGGGGAGGGGCCGGTTCTTTCCACGAGCAGTACTTC
cdr3_aa: CASSGRGGAGSFHEQYF

clone_size: .
d_call: .
cdr3_length: 16
j_call: TRBJ2-7
v_call: TRBV7-3
cdr3_nt: TGTGCCAGCAGCCCACCTACAATGGACAGTCCCTACGAGCAGTACTTC
cdr3_aa: CASSPPTMDSPYEQYF

clone_size: once
d_call: TRBD1
cdr3_length: 14
j_call: TRBJ1-6
v_call: TRBV28
cdr3_nt: TGTGCCAGCAGACTACAGGGGAATAATTCACCCCTCCACTTT
cdr3_aa: CASRLQGNNSPLHF